This T cell receptor beta chain was captured by sequencing in a study of blood T cell repertoires in COVID-19. TCRdb keeps only in-frame clones here, not all; method: immunoSEQ multiplex PCR. This sample has some 200,000 clones, with 75% to 90% found just once. The V and J ends lost 1 base and 6 bases respectively, with 9 bases between them. CDR1 is LGHDT, CDR2 YNNKEL, per germline (reference sequence). The CDR3 extends over 13 amino acids. The chain couples TRBV3-1 (or the pseudogene TRBV3-2) to TRBJ2-5, with a tentative D call TRBD1 (5 bases). Sequencing was done on a sample of PBMCs or T cells enriched from blood (not recorded which). This receptor was identified in a woman under 30 in a cohort exposed to, infected with or recovered from COVID-19 (not recorded which). CDR3 protein: CASSQVREQTQYF. CDR3 DNA sequence: TGTGCCAGCAGCCAAGTCAGGGAACAGACCCAGTACTTC.